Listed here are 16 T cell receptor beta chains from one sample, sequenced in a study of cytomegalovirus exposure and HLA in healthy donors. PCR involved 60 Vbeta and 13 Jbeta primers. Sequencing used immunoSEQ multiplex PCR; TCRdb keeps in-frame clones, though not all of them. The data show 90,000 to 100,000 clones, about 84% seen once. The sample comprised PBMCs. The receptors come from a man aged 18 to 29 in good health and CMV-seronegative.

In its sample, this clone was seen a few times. In DNA, the CDR3 is TGTGCCAGCAGCTTAGGGACAGGGTCCCACGAGCAGTACTTC. Protein product: CASSLGTGSHEQYF. The chain joins TRBV7-6 to TRBJ2-7, with TRBD1 matching 8 bases. V lost 1 base and J lost 5; bases outside the gene matches: 4. The CDR3 is 14 residues long. CDR1 is SGHVS and CDR2 is FNYEAQ in the germline V gene.

CDR3 DNA: TGTGCCAGCAGCTCAGGTCGGAACGAGCAGTACTTC. As protein: CASSSGRNEQYF. The rearrangement links TRBV7-3 to TRBJ2-7; D ambiguous. Germline V gene lookup returns CDR1 SGHTA and CDR2 FQGTGA. This CDR3 region has 12 residues. V lost 4 bases to trimming and J lost 5 bases, with 9 bases between them.

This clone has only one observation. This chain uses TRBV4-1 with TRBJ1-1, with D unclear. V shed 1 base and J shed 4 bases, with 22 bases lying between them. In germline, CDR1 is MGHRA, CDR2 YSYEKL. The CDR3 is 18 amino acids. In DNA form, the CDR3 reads TGCGCCAGCAGCCAAGCTCCGGACTCCCGAGAATTGGGCACTGAAGCTTTCTTT. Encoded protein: CASSQAPDSRELGTEAFF.

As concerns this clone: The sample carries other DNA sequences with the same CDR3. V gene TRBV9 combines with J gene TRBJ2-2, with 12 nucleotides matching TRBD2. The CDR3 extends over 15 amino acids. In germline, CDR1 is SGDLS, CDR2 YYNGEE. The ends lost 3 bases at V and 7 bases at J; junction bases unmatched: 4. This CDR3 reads CASSGTSGVNGELFF. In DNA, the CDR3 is TGTGCCAGCAGCGGGACTAGCGGGGTGAACGGGGAGCTGTTTTTT.

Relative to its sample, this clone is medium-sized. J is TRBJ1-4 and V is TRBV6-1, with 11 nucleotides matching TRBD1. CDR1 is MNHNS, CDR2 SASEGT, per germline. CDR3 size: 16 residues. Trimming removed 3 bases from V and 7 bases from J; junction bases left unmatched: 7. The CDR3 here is CASSDSPGTGGEKLFF. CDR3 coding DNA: TGTGCCAGCAGTGATTCCCCCGGGACAGGGGGTGAAAAACTGTTTTTT.

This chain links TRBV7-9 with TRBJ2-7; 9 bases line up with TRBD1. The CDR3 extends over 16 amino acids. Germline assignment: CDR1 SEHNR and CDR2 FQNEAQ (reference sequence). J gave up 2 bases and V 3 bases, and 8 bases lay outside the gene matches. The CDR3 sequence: CASSFGTGTLTYEQYF. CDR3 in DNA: TGTGCCAGCAGCTTCGGGACAGGGACACTAACCTACGAGCAGTACTTC.

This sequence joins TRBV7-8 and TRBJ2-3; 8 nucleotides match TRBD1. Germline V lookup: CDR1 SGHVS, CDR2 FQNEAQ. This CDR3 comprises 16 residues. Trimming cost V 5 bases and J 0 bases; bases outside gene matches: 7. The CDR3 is CASSQRQGTSTDTQYF. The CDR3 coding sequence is TGTGCCAGCAGCCAAAGACAGGGGACGAGCACAGATACGCAGTATTTT.

The CDR3 DNA sequence: TGTGCCAGCAGTGACCCAACGACAGGGTGCTATGGCTACACCTTC. Translated, it gives CASSDPTTGCYGYTF. This chain links TRBV6-4 with TRBJ1-2; 7 nucleotides align to TRBD1. The germline V gene has CDR1 MRHNA and CDR2 SNTAGT. The CDR3 has 15 amino acids. J lost 4 bases, V lost 2 bases, and 7 bases had no gene match.

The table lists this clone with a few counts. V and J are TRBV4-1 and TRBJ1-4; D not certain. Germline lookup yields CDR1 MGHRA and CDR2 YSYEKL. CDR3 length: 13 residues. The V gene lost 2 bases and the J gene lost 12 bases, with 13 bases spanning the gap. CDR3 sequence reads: CASSQSPILELFF. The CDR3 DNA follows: TGCGCCAGCAGCCAATCTCCCATTCTAGAACTGTTTTTT.

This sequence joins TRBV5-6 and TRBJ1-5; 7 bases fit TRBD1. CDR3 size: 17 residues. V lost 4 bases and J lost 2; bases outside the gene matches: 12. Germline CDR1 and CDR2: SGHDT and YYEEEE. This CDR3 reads CASSHFTQGIGNQPQHF. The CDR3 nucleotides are TGTGCCAGCAGCCACTTTACACAGGGGATTGGCAATCAGCCCCAGCATTTT.

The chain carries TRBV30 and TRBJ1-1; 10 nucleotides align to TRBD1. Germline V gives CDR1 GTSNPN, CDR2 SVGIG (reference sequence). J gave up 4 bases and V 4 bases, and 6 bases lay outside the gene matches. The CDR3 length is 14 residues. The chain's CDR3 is CAWIYGTGVTEAFF. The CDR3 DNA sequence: TGTGCCTGGATTTACGGGACAGGGGTCACTGAAGCTTTCTTT.

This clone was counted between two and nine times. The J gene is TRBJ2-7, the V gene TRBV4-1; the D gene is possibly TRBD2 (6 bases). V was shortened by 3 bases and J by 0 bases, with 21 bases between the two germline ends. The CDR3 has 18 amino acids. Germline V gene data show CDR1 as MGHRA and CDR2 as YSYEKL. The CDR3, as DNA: TGCGCCAGCAGCCAGGACCCTCGGGGGTCCGGGCCCTCCTACGAGCAGTACTTC. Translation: CASSQDPRGSGPSYEQYF.

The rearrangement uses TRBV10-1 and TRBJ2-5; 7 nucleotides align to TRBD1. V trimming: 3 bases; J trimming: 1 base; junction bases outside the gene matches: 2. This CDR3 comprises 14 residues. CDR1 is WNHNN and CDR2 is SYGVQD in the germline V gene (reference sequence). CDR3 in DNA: TGCGCCAGCAGTGACTCAGGGGGCCAAGAGACCCAGTACTTC. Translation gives CASSDSGGQETQYF.

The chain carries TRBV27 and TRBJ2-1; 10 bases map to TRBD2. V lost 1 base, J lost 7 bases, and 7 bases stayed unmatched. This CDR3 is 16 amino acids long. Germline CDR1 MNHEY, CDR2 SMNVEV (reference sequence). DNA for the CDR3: TGTGCCAGCAGTTTATTCCTGAGCGGGGGGGCTAATGAGCAGTTCTTC. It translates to CASSLFLSGGANEQFF.

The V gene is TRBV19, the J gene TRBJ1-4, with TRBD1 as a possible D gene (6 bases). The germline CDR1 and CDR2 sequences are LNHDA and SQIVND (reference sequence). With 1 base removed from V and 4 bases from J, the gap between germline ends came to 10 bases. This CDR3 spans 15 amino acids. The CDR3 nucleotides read TGTGCCAGTAGTATAGCCCCAGGGGATAATGAAAAACTGTTTTTT. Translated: CASSIAPGDNEKLFF.

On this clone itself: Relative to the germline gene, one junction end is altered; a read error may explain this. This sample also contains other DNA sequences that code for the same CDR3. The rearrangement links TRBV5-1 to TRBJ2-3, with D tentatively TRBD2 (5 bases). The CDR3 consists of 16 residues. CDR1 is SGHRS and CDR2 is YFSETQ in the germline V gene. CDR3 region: CASSFSPGKFTDTQYF. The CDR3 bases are TGCGCTAGCAGTTTTTCTCCGGGAAAATTCACAGATACGCAGTATTTT.